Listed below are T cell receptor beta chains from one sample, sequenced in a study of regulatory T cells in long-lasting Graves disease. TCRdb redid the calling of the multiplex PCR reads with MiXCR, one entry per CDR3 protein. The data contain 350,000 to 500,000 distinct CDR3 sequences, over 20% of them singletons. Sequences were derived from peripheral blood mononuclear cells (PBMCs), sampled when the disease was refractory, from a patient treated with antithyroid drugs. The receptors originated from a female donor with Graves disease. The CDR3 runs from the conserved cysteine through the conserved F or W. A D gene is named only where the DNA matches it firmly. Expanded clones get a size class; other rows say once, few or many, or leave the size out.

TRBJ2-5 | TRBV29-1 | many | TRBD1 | CSVVPGQAQETQYF | TGCAGCGTTGTCCCGGGACAGGCACAAGAGACCCAGTACTTC
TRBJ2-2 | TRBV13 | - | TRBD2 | CASTPLSGRGAGELFF | TGTGCCAGCACGCCGTTGAGCGGGAGGGGCGCCGGGGAGCTGTTTTTT
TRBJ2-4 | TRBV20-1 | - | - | CSAISRFQYF | TGCAGTGCTATCAGCCGCTTTCAGTACTTC
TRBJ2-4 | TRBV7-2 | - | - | CASGLEPKNIQYF | TGTGCCAGCGGCTTAGAACCCAAAAACATTCAGTACTTC
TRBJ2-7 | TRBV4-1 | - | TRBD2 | CASSQDGPSGYEQYF | TGCGCCAGCAGCCAAGACGGACCTAGCGGTTACGAGCAGTACTTC
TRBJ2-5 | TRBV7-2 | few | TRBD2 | CASSLAGAGGPGETQYF | TGTGCCAGCAGCTTAGCTGGGGCGGGAGGGCCGGGAGAGACCCAGTACTTC
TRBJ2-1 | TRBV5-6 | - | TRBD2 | CASSFTAGDNEQFF | TGTGCCAGCAGCTTTACGGCGGGAGACAATGAGCAGTTCTTC
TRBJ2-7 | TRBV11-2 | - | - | CASSLGGLSPYEQYF | TGTGCCAGCAGCTTGGGGGGTCTCTCCCCCTACGAGCAGTACTTC
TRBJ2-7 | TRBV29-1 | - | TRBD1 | CSAGQGPSYEQYF | TGCAGCGCGGGACAGGGGCCCTCCTACGAGCAGTACTTC
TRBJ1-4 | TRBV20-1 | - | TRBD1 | CSAGTGDEKLFF | TGCAGTGCCGGGACAGGGGATGAAAAACTGTTTTTT
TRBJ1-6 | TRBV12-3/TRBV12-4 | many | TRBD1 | CASSMGQVNSPLHF | TGTGCCAGCAGTATGGGACAGGTTAATTCACCCCTCCACTTT
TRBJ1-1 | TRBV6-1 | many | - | CASSFTWGEAFF | TGTGCCAGCAGCTTTACCTGGGGTGAAGCTTTCTTT
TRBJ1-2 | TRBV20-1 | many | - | CSASVDYYGYTF | TGCAGTGCTAGTGTTGACTATTATGGCTACACCTTC
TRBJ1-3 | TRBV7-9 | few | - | CASSLEGRRTGNTIYF | TGTGCCAGCAGCTTAGAAGGACGACGTACTGGAAACACCATATATTTT
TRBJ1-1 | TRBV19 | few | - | CASSTQGLGTEAFF | TGTGCCAGTTCTACTCAGGGATTGGGCACTGAAGCTTTCTTT